This T cell receptor beta chain was profiled in a study of Ad26.COV2.S vaccination and SARS-CoV-2 variants. The V gene end was trimmed by 8 bases and the J gene end by 5 bases; junction bases not matched to a gene: 6. Germline assignment: CDR1 SNHLY and CDR2 FYNNEI. The CDR3 runs to 13 residues. Treatment meaning: some 20 received Ad26.COV2.S at low or high dose, single or two shots; roughly five received placebo; per-sample allocation not given. The samples were gathered on day 63 after the first injection of vaccine or placebo. Sequencing used immunoSEQ multiplex PCR; TCRdb keeps in-frame clones, though not all of them. The sample lists over 400,000 clones, 89% seen once, with around 2.6% in the top ten.

The chain carries TRBV2 and TRBJ1-5; TRBD1 matches at 7 bases. Sequencing was performed on peripheral blood, taken in a trial of Ad26.COV2.S vaccine versus placebo. The TCR sequence derives from a person aged 18-60 years who received the Ad26.COV2.S COVID-19 vaccine or a placebo. The CDR3 bases are TGTGCCAGCGACATAGACAGGGATCAGCCCCAGCATTTT. This codes for CASDIDRDQPQHF.